This T cell receptor beta chain was retrieved from a study of OX40 agonist ivuxolimab in advanced cancers. The wider study: The group had a mean age of around 64 years, ranged from 23 to 79, and was 82.7% male.

Study conclusions and caveats: A proportion of nonresponders additionally exhibited low normalized T-cell clonal expansion. Expanded peripheral T cells had an undetermined antigen specificity.

Method: immunoSEQ multiplex PCR; TCRdb's copy keeps in-frame clones and lacks some. The data hold about 66,000 clones, with 90% to 95% observed a single time. With respect to this clone: Its antigen is not known.

The germline V gene has CDR1 MNHNY and CDR2 SVGAGI (reference sequence). V shed 5 bases and J shed 8 bases, with 16 bases lying between them. The CDR3 totals 13 residues. The sample was CD4+ or CD8+ T cells sorted from blood, taken in a trial of the OX40 agonist ivuxolimab. The V gene is TRBV6-6, the J gene TRBJ2-7, with D tentatively TRBD1 (5 bases). This sequence was found in an adult with an advanced solid tumor such as melanoma, head and neck, liver or kidney cancer. CDR3 protein: CASSTPLGAKQYF. In DNA form, the CDR3 reads TGTGCCAGCAGTACACCCCTTGGGGCAAAGCAGTACTTC.